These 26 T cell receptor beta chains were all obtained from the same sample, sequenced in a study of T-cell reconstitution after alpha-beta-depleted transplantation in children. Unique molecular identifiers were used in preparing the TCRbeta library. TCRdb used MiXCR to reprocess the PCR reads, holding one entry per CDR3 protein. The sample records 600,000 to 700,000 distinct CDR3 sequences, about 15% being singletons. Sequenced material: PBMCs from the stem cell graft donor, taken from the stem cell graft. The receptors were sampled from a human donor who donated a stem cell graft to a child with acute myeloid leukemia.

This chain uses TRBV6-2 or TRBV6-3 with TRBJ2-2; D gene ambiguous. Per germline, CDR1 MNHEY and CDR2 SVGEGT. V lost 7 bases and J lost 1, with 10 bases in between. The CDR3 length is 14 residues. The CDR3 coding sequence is TGTGCCAGCACCCTTAATCGGAACACCGGGGAGCTGTTTTTT. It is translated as CASTLNRNTGELFF.

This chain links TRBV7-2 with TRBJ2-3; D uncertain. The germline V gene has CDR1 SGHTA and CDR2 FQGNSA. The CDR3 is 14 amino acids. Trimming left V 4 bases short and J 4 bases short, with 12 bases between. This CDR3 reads CASSSETWADTQYF. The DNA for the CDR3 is TGTGCCAGCAGCTCGGAGACTTGGGCAGATACGCAGTATTTT.

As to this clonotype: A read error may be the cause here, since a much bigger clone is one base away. The CDR3 is CASSSGGTANQPQHF. CDR3 bases: TGTGCCAGCAGCTCCGGCGGGACGGCTAATCAGCCCCAGCATTTT. The chain has TRBV5-6 and TRBJ1-5; weak D call: TRBD1 (5 bases). CDR1 and CDR2 from the germline V gene are SGHDT and YYEEEE. There are 15 residues in the CDR3. Between the trimmed V and J ends, which lost 3 bases and 4 bases, there was a span of 14 bases.

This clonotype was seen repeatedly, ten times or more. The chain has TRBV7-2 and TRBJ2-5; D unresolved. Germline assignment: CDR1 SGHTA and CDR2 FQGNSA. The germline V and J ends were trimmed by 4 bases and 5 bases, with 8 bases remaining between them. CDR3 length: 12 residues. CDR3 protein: CASSSNVETQYF. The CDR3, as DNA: TGTGCCAGCAGCTCAAACGTGGAGACCCAGTACTTC.

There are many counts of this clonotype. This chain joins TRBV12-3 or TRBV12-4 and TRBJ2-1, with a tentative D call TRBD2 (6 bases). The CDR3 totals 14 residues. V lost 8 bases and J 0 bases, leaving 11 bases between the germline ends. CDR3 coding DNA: TGTGCCAGCGCGGCGGGGAGCTCCTACAATGAGCAGTTCTTC. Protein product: CASAAGSSYNEQFF.

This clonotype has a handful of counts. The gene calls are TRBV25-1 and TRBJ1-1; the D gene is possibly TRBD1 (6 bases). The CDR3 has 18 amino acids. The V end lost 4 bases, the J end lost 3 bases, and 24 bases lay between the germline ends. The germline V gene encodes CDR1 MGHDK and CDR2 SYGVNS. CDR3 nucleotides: TGTGCCAGCAGTGGAACCTCTGTACTCAGACAGGTTGACACTGAAGCTTTCTTT. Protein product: CASSGTSVLRQVDTEAFF.

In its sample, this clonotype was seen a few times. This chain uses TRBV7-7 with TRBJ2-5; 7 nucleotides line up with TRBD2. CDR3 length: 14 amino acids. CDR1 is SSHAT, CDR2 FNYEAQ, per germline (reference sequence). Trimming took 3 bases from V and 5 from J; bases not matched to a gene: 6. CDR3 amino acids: CASSFSAAGETQYF. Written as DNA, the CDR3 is TGTGCCAGCAGCTTTTCCGCAGCGGGGGAGACCCAGTACTTC.

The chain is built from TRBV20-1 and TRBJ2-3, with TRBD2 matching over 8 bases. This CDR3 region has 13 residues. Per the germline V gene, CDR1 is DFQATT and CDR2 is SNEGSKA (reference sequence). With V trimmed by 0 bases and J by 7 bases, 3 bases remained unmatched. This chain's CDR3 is CSARDRGGYTQYF. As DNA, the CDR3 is TGCAGTGCTAGAGATCGGGGGGGATATACGCAGTATTTT.

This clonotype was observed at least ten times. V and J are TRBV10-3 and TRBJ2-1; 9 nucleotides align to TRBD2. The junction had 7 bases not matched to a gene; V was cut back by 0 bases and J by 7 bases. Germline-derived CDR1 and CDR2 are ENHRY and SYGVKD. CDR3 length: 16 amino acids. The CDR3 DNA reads TGTGCCATCAGTGAGTCACGAGCGGGGGGCGTAAATGAGCAGTTCTTC. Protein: CAISESRAGGVNEQFF.

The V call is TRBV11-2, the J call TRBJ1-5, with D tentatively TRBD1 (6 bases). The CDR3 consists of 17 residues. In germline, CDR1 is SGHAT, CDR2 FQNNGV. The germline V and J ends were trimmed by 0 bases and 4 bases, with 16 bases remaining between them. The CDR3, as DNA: TGTGCCAGCAGCTTAGACGATTCCGAGGGACAAAATCAGCCCCAGCATTTT. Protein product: CASSLDDSEGQNQPQHF.

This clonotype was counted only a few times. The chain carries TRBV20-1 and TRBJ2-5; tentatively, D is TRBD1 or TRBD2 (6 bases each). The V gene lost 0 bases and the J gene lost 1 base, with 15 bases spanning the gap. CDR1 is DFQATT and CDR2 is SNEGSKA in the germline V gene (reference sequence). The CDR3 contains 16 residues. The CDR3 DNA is TGCAGTGCTAGAGATTTTAGGGGGAGGTCCCAAGAGACCCAGTACTTC. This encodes CSARDFRGRSQETQYF.

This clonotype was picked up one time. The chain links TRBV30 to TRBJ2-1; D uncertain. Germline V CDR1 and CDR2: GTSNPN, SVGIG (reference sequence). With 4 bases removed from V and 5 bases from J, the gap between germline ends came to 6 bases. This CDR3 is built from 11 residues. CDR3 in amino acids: CAWNSDNEQFF. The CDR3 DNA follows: TGTGCCTGGAATTCTGACAATGAGCAGTTCTTC.

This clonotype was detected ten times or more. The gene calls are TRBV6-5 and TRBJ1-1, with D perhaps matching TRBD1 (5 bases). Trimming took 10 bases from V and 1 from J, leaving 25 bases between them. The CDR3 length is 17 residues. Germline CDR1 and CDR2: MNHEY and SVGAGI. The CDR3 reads CATLAWAQGIGNTEAFF. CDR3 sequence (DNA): TGTGCCACCTTGGCTTGGGCCCAGGGTATAGGGAACACTGAAGCTTTCTTT.

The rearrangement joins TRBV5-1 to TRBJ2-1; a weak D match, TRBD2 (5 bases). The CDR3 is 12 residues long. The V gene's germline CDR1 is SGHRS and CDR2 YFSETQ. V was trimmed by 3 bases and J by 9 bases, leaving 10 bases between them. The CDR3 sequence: CASSSEALEQFF. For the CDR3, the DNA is TGCGCCAGCAGCTCGGAGGCGCTTGAGCAGTTCTTC.

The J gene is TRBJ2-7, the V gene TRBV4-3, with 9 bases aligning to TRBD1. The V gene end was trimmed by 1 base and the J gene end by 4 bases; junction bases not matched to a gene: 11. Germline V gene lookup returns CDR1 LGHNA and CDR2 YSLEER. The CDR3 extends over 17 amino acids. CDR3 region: CASSQVFTGTGIYEQYF. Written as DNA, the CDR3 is TGCGCCAGCAGCCAAGTATTTACCGGGACAGGGATTTACGAGCAGTACTTC.

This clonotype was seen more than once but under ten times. CDR3 protein: CASSPPGTTFYGYTF. The CDR3 coding sequence is TGTGCCAGCTCACCGCCCGGGACTACTTTCTATGGCTACACCTTC. The chain combines TRBV18 with TRBJ1-2; perhaps TRBD1 as D (5 bases). Germline V lookup: CDR1 KGHSH, CDR2 LQKENI. The V gene lost 3 bases and the J gene lost 4 bases, with 15 bases spanning the gap. This CDR3 has 15 residues.

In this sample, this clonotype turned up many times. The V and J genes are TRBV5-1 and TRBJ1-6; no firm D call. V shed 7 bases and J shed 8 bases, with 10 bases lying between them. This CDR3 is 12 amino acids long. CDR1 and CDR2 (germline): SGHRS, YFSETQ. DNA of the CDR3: TGCGCCAGCCGTTTGATGGATTCACCCCTCCACTTT. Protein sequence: CASRLMDSPLHF.

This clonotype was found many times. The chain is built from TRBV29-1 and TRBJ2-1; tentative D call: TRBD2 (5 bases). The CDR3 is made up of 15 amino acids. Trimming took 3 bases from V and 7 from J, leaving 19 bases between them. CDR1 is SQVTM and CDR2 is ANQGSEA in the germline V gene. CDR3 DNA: TGCAGCGTTGAGGCACTAGATCCCTCTGTTAATGAGCAGTTCTTC. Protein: CSVEALDPSVNEQFF.

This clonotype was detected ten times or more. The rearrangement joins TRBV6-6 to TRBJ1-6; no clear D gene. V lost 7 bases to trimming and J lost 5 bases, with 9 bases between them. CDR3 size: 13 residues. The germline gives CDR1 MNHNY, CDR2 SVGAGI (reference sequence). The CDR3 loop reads CASMETNNSPLHF. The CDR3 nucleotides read TGTGCCAGCATGGAAACCAATAATTCACCCCTCCACTTT.

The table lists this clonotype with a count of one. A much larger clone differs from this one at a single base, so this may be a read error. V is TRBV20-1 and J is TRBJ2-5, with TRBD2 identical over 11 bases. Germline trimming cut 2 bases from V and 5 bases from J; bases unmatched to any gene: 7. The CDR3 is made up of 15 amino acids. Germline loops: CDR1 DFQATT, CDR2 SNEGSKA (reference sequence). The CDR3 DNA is TGCAGTGCTAGACCCAAAATAGCGGGAGGGGAGACCCAGTACTTC. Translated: CSARPKIAGGETQYF.

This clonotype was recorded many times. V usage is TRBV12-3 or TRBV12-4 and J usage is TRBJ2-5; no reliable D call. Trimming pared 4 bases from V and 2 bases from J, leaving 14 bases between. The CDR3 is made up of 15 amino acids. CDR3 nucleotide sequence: TGTGCCAGCAGTTCCCTCCGCCTACGTCAAGAGACCCAGTACTTC. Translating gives CASSSLRLRQETQYF.

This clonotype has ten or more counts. In DNA form, the CDR3 reads TGCAGTGCTAGGGACCGGGATACGCAGTATTTT. Translation gives CSARDRDTQYF. The gene calls are TRBV20-1 and TRBJ2-3, with D uncertain. Germline V gene lookup returns CDR1 DFQATT and CDR2 SNEGSKA (reference sequence). The V end was cut by 3 bases, the J end by 6 bases, with 7 bases between. There are 11 residues in the CDR3.

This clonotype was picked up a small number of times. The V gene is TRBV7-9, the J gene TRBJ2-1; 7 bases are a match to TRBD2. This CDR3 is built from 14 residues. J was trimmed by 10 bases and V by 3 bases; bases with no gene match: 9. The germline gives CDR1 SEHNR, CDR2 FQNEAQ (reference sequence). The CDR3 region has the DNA TGTGCCAGCAGCTTCTCAACTAGCGAAAACGAGCAGTTCTTC. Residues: CASSFSTSENEQFF.

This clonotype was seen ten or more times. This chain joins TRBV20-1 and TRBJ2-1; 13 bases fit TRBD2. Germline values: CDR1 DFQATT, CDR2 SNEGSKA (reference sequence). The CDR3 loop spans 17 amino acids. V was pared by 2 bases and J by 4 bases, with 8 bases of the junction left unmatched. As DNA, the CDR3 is TGCAGTGCTAGACTGGGACTAGCGGGGAAAATTTACAATGAGCAGTTCTTC. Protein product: CSARLGLAGKIYNEQFF.

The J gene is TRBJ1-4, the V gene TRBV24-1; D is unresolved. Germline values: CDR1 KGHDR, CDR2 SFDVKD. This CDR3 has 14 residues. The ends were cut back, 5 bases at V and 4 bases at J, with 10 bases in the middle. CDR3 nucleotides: TGTGCCACCAGTGCGGCGGGCAATAATGAAAAACTGTTTTTT. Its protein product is CATSAAGNNEKLFF.

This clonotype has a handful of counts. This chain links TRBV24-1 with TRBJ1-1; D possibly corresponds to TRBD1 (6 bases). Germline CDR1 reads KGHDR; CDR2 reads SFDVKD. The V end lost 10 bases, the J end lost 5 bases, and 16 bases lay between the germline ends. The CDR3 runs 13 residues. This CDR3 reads CATRTVWGTEAFF. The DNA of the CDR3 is TGTGCCACTAGGACAGTCTGGGGGACTGAAGCTTTCTTT.